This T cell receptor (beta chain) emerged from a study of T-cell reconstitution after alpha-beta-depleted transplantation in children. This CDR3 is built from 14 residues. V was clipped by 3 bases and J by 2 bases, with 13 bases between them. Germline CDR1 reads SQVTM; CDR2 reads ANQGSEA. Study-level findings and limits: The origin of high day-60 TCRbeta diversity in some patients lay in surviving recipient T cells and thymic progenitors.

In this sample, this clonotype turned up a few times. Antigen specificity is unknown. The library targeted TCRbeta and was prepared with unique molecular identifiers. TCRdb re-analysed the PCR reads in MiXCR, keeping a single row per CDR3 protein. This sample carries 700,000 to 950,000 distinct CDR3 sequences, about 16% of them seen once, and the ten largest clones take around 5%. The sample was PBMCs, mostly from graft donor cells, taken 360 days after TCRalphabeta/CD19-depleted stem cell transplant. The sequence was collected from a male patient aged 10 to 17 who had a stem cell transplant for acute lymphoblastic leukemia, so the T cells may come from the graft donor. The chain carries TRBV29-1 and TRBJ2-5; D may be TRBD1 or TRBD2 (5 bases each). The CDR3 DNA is TGCAGCGTTGAGCGAGGGGCGTCACAAGAGACCCAGTACTTC. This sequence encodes CSVERGASQETQYF.